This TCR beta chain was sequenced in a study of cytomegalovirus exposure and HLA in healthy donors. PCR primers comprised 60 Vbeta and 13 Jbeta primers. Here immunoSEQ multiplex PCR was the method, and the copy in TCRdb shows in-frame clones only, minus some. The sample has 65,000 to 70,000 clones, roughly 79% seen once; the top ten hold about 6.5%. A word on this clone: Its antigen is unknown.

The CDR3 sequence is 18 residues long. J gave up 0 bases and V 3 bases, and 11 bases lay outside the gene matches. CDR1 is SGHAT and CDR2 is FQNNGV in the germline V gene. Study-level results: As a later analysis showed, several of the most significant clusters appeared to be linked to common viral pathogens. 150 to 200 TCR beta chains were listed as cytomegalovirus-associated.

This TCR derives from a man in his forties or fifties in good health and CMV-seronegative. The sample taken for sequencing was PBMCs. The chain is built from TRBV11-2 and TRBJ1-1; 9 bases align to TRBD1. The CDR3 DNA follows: TGTGCCAGCAGCTTTCGGGACAGGGCAATTACCATGAACACTGAAGCTTTCTTT. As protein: CASSFRDRAITMNTEAFF.